These 2 T cell receptor beta chains were sequenced from one sample in a study of blood T cell repertoires in COVID-19. Sequenced by immunoSEQ multiplex PCR; TCRdb stores in-frame clones only, minus some. The sample has roughly 250,000 clones, approximately 83% seen once. Sequenced material: peripheral blood. The source of these receptors is a woman in her forties or fifties with acute or convalescent COVID-19.

Concerning this clone itself: This same CDR3 is encoded by further DNA sequences in the sample. J is TRBJ2-1 and V is TRBV5-1; TRBD2 might be the D (5 bases). This CDR3 has 14 residues. The ends were cut back, 0 bases at V and 4 bases at J, with 8 bases in the middle. Germline-derived CDR1 and CDR2 are SGHRS and YFSETQ. The CDR3 loop reads CASSLVGGYNEQFF. As DNA, the CDR3 is TGCGCCAGCAGCTTGGTTGGAGGATACAATGAGCAGTTCTTC.

This chain joins TRBV6-5 and TRBJ2-7, with a tentative D call TRBD2 (5 bases). The V end was cut by 4 bases, the J end by 9 bases, with 10 bases between. The CDR3 length is 11 residues. Per the germline V gene, CDR1 is MNHEY and CDR2 is SVGAGI. This CDR3 reads CASSSDSRQYF. Here the CDR3 DNA reads TGTGCCAGCAGTTCGGACTCTAGGCAGTACTTC.